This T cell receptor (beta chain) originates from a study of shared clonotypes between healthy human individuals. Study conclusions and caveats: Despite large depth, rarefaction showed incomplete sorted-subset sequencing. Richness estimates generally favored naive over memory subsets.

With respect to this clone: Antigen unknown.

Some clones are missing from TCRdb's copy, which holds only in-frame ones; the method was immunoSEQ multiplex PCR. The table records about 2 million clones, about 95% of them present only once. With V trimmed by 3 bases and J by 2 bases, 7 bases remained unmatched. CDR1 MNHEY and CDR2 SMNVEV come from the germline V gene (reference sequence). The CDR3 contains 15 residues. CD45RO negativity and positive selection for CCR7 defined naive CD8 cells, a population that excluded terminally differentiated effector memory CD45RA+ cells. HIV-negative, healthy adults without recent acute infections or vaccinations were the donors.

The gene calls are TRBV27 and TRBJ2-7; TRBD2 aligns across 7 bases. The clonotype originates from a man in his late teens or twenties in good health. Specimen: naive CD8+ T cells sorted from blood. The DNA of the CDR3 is TGTGCCAGCAGTTTGGGGGTTGGACTAGCCTACGAGCAGTACTTC. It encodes CASSLGVGLAYEQYF.